What follows are 25 T cell receptor beta chains derived from one specimen sequenced in a study of T-cell reconstitution after alpha-beta-depleted transplantation in children. Preparation of the TCRbeta library was carried out with unique molecular identifiers. TCRdb re-called the PCR reads through MiXCR, storing one row per CDR3 protein. The sample shows under 350,000 distinct CDR3 sequences, approximately 9.6% of them seen only once. The sequencing here drew on PBMCs from the stem cell graft donor, taken from the stem cell graft. These receptors originate from a human donor who donated a stem cell graft to a child with SCID.

This clonotype was recorded a few times. J is TRBJ2-1 and V is TRBV7-2, with 9 bases fitting TRBD2. Germline V lookup: CDR1 SGHTA, CDR2 FQGNSA. J gave up 0 bases and V 7 bases, and 7 bases lay outside the gene matches. CDR3 length equals 16 residues. CDR3 region: CASIPSGISSYNEQFF. The DNA of the CDR3 is TGTGCCAGCATCCCTAGCGGGATAAGCTCCTACAATGAGCAGTTCTTC.

Ten or more counts support this clonotype. The chain couples TRBV18 to TRBJ2-7; D possibly corresponds to TRBD2 (6 bases). V lost 1 base, J lost 2 bases, and 9 bases lay in between. Germline V lookup: CDR1 KGHSH, CDR2 LQKENI. The CDR3 runs to 14 residues. The CDR3 region has the DNA TGTGCCAGCTCACCACAAGGGGAGGCCTACGAGCAGTACTTC. It yields the protein CASSPQGEAYEQYF.

The CDR3 spells CASSTPGGKADTQYF. CDR3 DNA: TGTGCCAGCAGTACCCCGGGGGGGAAAGCGGATACGCAGTATTTT. The chain carries TRBV6-1 and TRBJ2-3; TRBD2 matches at 8 bases. Per germline, CDR1 MNHNS and CDR2 SASEGT. Trimming at V came to 5 bases and at J to 6 bases, leaving 10 bases not matched to a gene. The CDR3 is 15 residues long.

The table lists this clonotype with a few counts. The chain joins TRBV5-1 to TRBJ2-7; 7 nucleotides agree with TRBD2. The length of the CDR3 is 15 residues. The V gene end was trimmed by 4 bases and the J gene end by 2 bases; junction bases not matched to a gene: 9. Looked up from germline, CDR1 is SGHRS and CDR2 is YFSETQ. CDR3 DNA sequence: TGCGCCAGCAGCCGTGGTAGCGGGCACACCTACGAGCAGTACTTC. This translates into CASSRGSGHTYEQYF.

There are many counts of this clonotype. The chain has TRBV6-1 and TRBJ1-1, with D possibly matching TRBD1 (5 bases). CDR1 and CDR2 from the germline V gene are MNHNS and SASEGT. The CDR3 has 12 residues. V was trimmed by 6 bases and J by 10 bases, leaving 15 bases between them. This chain's CDR3 is CASRRDWERAFF. Here the CDR3 DNA reads TGTGCCAGCAGGCGGGACTGGGAGCGAGCTTTCTTT.

The chain links TRBV12-3 or TRBV12-4 to TRBJ2-7; no reliable D call. V was pared by 4 bases and J by 4 bases, with 11 bases between. The CDR3 extends over 13 amino acids. The CDR3 sequence: CASSSVDAYEQYF. CDR3 bases: TGTGCCAGCAGTTCCGTGGACGCTTACGAGCAGTACTTC.

The chain carries TRBV6-5 and TRBJ1-6, with D possibly being TRBD1 (6 bases). The V end lost 6 bases, the J end lost 8 bases, and 11 bases lay between the germline ends. This CDR3 has 13 residues. Germline lookup yields CDR1 MNHEY and CDR2 SVGAGI. CDR3 in DNA: TGTGCCAGCAGGGGAGGGGGTGATTCACCCCTCCACTTT. This codes for CASRGGGDSPLHF.

The rearrangement joins TRBV20-1 to TRBJ2-5; D possibly corresponds to TRBD2 (6 bases). Germline V gene sequence: CDR1 DFQATT, CDR2 SNEGSKA (reference sequence). The CDR3 loop spans 15 amino acids. Deletions cut 5 bases from V and 2 bases from J, with 18 bases between. The CDR3 sequence: CSAARPGLAQETQYF. Here the CDR3 DNA reads TGCAGTGCTGCGAGACCGGGACTCGCGCAAGAGACCCAGTACTTC.

The table lists this clonotype with many counts. V gene TRBV4-1 combines with J gene TRBJ2-7, with D possibly matching TRBD2 (6 bases). V lost 5 bases and J 5 bases, leaving 19 bases between the germline ends. The CDR3 extends over 15 amino acids. The V gene's germline CDR1 is MGHRA and CDR2 YSYEKL. The chain's CDR3 is CASSDGDSVSDEQYF. The CDR3 DNA is TGCGCCAGCAGCGACGGGGACTCGGTGTCTGACGAGCAGTACTTC.

J is TRBJ2-5 and V is TRBV11-1; 10 bases fit TRBD1. This CDR3 has 20 amino acids. Germline assignment: CDR1 SGHAT and CDR2 FQDESV (reference sequence). The ends lost 6 bases at V and 3 bases at J; junction bases unmatched: 22. This CDR3 reads CASSSRRNLPGQGIKETQYF. CDR3 in DNA: TGTGCCAGCAGTTCTAGGCGCAATTTACCGGGACAGGGGATCAAAGAGACCCAGTACTTC. Filled out from reference TRBV11-1 and TRBJ2-5, the complete variable domain reads EAEVAQSPRYKITEKSQAVAFWCDPISGHATLYWYRQILGQGPELLVQFQDESVVDDSQLPKDRFSAERLKGVDSTLKIQPAELGDSAMYLCASSSRRNLPGQGIKETQYFGPGTRLLVL.

The rearrangement uses TRBV7-9 and TRBJ2-7; D ambiguous. Trimming pared 8 bases from V and 0 bases from J, leaving 11 bases between. This CDR3 contains 13 residues. Germline V gives CDR1 SEHNR, CDR2 FQNEAQ (reference sequence). As DNA, the CDR3 is TGTGCCAGCGCCCCCCAGAGCTCCTACGAGCAGTACTTC. Its translation: CASAPQSSYEQYF.

This clonotype appeared a few times. The gene calls are TRBV20-1 and TRBJ2-1, with 12 positions matching TRBD2. Germline CDR1 DFQATT, CDR2 SNEGSKA (reference sequence). This CDR3 spans 16 amino acids. V lost 0 bases, J lost 8 bases, and 8 bases stayed unmatched. The CDR3 sequence: CSARDLAGGDLDEQFF. DNA for the CDR3: TGCAGTGCTAGAGACCTAGCGGGGGGGGACTTGGATGAGCAGTTCTTC.

This clonotype came up many times. The chain has TRBV29-1 and TRBJ1-2; tentatively, D is TRBD1 (6 bases). V lost 3 bases and J 7 bases, leaving 15 bases between the germline ends. CDR1 and CDR2 from the germline V gene are SQVTM and ANQGSEA. CDR3 length: 13 amino acids. DNA of the CDR3: TGCAGCGTTGAGGGGGAGGGGGTTGGTGGCTACACCTTC. Protein: CSVEGEGVGGYTF.

This sequence joins TRBV2 and TRBJ2-5; TRBD1 aligns across 9 bases. There are 16 residues in the CDR3. The J segment lost 2 bases and the V segment lost 3 bases, leaving 7 bases of the junction unmatched. The V gene's germline CDR1 is SNHLY and CDR2 FYNNEI. As DNA, the CDR3 is TGTGCCAGCAGTGACCCCCCGGACAGGGGACAAGAGACCCAGTACTTC. The encoded protein is CASSDPPDRGQETQYF.

Many counts were recorded for this clonotype. The rearrangement uses TRBV5-1 and TRBJ1-1, with a weak D call TRBD1 (5 bases). The germline CDR1 and CDR2 sequences are SGHRS and YFSETQ. Trimming removed 5 bases at V and 3 bases at J, with 11 bases between. The CDR3 extends over 13 amino acids. CDR3 nucleotides: TGCGCCAGCAGGTATCCGGGGGACACTGAAGCTTTCTTT. It encodes CASRYPGDTEAFF.

J is TRBJ2-2 and V is TRBV25-1; 10 bases map to TRBD1. Germline-derived CDR1 and CDR2 are MGHDK and SYGVNS. Unmatched junction bases numbered 13, after V lost 3 bases and J lost 9 bases. The CDR3 runs to 17 residues. CDR3 sequence: CASSDSSDRGHSRELFF. The CDR3, as DNA: TGTGCCAGCAGTGATAGCTCCGACAGGGGGCATAGCCGGGAGCTGTTTTTT. The variable domain in full, with the rest retrieved from reference TRBV25-1 and TRBJ2-2, is EADIYQTPRYLVIGTGKKITLECSQTMGHDKMYWYQQDPGMELHLIHYSYGVNSTEKGDLSSESTVSRIRTEHFPLTLESARPSHTSQYLCASSDSSDRGHSRELFFGEGSRLTVL.

This clonotype was counted a few times. The chain employs TRBV6-5 and TRBJ2-1; D unresolved. CDR3 length: 11 residues. Germline V CDR1 and CDR2: MNHEY, SVGAGI. With 11 bases removed from V and 6 bases from J, the gap between germline ends came to 11 bases. The CDR3 bases are TGTGCCGCGTGGGGTGTCAATGAGCAGTTCTTC. Residues: CAAWGVNEQFF.

The genes are TRBV5-6 and TRBJ2-7, with D tentatively TRBD1 or TRBD2 (5 bases each). CDR3 length: 16 residues. Trimming removed 0 bases from V and 3 bases from J, with 16 bases in between. Germline values: CDR1 SGHDT, CDR2 YYEEEE. CDR3 amino acids: CASSLVSGTSVYEQYF. DNA of the CDR3: TGTGCCAGCAGCTTGGTTTCGGGGACGTCGGTCTACGAGCAGTACTTC.

This clonotype has a handful of counts. Compared with germline, one end of the junction differs, possibly owing to a read error. The CDR3 sequence: CASSLGLDNGRNEQFF. The CDR3 coding sequence is TGTGCTAGCAGCTTAGGCTTGGACAACGGCCGGAATGAGCAGTTCTTC. The chain couples TRBV7-6 to TRBJ2-1, with D perhaps TRBD1 (5 bases). Germline CDR1 reads SGHVS; CDR2 reads FNYEAQ. The CDR3 totals 16 residues.

This clonotype showed up many times. The gene calls are TRBV6-5 and TRBJ2-1; TRBD2 aligns across 7 bases. Germline trimming cut 2 bases from V and 8 bases from J; bases unmatched to any gene: 3. The V gene's germline CDR1 is MNHEY and CDR2 SVGAGI. The CDR3 covers 13 residues. CDR3 loop: CASSYRLAHEQFF. CDR3 coding DNA: TGTGCCAGCAGTTACAGACTAGCCCATGAGCAGTTCTTC.

The table lists this clonotype with a few counts. V gene TRBV5-1 combines with J gene TRBJ2-1; D is perhaps TRBD2 (5 bases). This CDR3 has 15 residues. Germline V gene data show CDR1 as SGHRS and CDR2 as YFSETQ. Trimming removed 4 bases from V and 1 base from J, with 12 bases in between. The CDR3 bases are TGCGCCAGCAGCACGTACGGGGATTCCTACAATGAGCAGTTCTTC. Protein product: CASSTYGDSYNEQFF.

This chain uses TRBV5-1 with TRBJ2-5, with D uncertain. The CDR3 length is 13 residues. Trimming removed 0 bases from V and 3 bases from J, with 6 bases in between. Germline CDR1 reads SGHRS; CDR2 reads YFSETQ. CDR3 loop: CASSLAWEETQYF. In DNA form, the CDR3 reads TGCGCCAGCAGCTTGGCTTGGGAAGAGACCCAGTACTTC. The full variable domain, in which reference TRBV5-1 and TRBJ2-5 provide the parts outside the CDR3, is KAGVTQTPRYLIKTRGQQVTLSCSPISGHRSVSWYQQTPGQGLQFLFEYFSETQRNKGNFPGRFSGRQFSNSRSEMNVSTLELGDSALYLCASSLAWEETQYFGPGTRLLVL.

V and J are TRBV5-1 and TRBJ1-2, with D possibly being TRBD1 (5 bases). Germline V gene sequence: CDR1 SGHRS, CDR2 YFSETQ. There are 16 residues in the CDR3. The V gene lost 3 bases and the J gene lost 2 bases, with 17 bases spanning the gap. The CDR3 DNA reads as TGCGCCAGCAGCTCCCATCGGGATGACAGAAACTATGGCTACACCTTC. Translation: CASSSHRDDRNYGYTF. Based on the CDR3 plus reference TRBV5-1 and TRBJ1-2, the full variable domain is KAGVTQTPRYLIKTRGQQVTLSCSPISGHRSVSWYQQTPGQGLQFLFEYFSETQRNKGNFPGRFSGRQFSNSRSEMNVSTLELGDSALYLCASSSHRDDRNYGYTFGSGTRLTVV.

The J gene is TRBJ1-1, the V gene TRBV18; D is unresolved. Germline V lookup: CDR1 KGHSH, CDR2 LQKENI. V was pared by 0 bases and J by 11 bases, with 13 bases between. The CDR3 runs to 13 residues. CDR3: CASSPPREGSAFF. As DNA, the CDR3 is TGTGCCAGCTCACCACCGAGAGAAGGGTCGGCTTTCTTT.

The gene calls are TRBV7-2 and TRBJ1-4, with D perhaps matching TRBD1 (5 bases). CDR1 SGHTA and CDR2 FQGNSA come from the germline V gene. Trimming stripped 7 bases from V and 6 bases from J, with 15 bases between. The CDR3 length is 14 residues. The DNA of the CDR3 is TGTGCCAGCACCCGGGACCTATTTCATGAAAAACTGTTTTTT. Protein product: CASTRDLFHEKLFF.